This is a list of T cell receptor beta chains from one sample in a study of blood T cell repertoires in COVID-19. Sequencing used immunoSEQ multiplex PCR; TCRdb keeps in-frame clones, though not all of them. Of under 300,000 clones listed, roughly 80% were seen once; the top ten hold approximately 4%. The sample taken for sequencing was peripheral blood. These receptors all come from a woman in her thirties or forties with active or convalescent COVID-19. The CDR3 runs from the conserved cysteine through the conserved F or W. Each record gives: D gene, J gene, V gene, clone size, CDR3 protein, CDR3 DNA. D genes are given only for firm matches. Expanded clones get a size class; other rows say once, few or many, or leave the size out.

d_gene: .; j_gene: TRBJ1-4; v_gene: TRBV28; abundance: .; CDR3aa: CAGSWAQANGEKLFF; CDR3nt: TGTGCCGGAAGCTGGGCCCAAGCTAATGGTGAAAAACTGTTTTTT
d_gene: TRBD1; j_gene: TRBJ1-2; v_gene: TRBV4-1; abundance: .; CDR3aa: CASSQEAGGHRDYGYTF; CDR3nt: TGCGCCAGCAGCCAAGAGGCAGGGGGCCATCGAGACTATGGCTACACCTTC
d_gene: TRBD1; j_gene: TRBJ1-5; v_gene: TRBV13; abundance: .; CDR3aa: CASSLGTGGQPQHF; CDR3nt: TGTGCCAGCAGCTTAGGGACAGGGGGTCAGCCCCAGCATTTT
d_gene: TRBD1; j_gene: TRBJ1-2; v_gene: TRBV5-1; abundance: once; CDR3aa: CASSQDRGRLGYTF; CDR3nt: TGCGCCAGCAGCCAAGACAGGGGGCGCTTGGGCTACACCTTC
d_gene: TRBD1; j_gene: TRBJ1-2; v_gene: TRBV18; abundance: .; CDR3aa: CASSRDRAMDYGYTF; CDR3nt: TGTGCCAGCTCACGGGACAGGGCGATGGACTATGGCTACACCTTC
d_gene: TRBD2; j_gene: TRBJ2-7; v_gene: TRBV6-1; abundance: few; CDR3aa: CASSERPAGASYEQYF; CDR3nt: TGTGCCAGCAGTGAACGACCAGCGGGGGCCTCCTACGAGCAGTACTTC
d_gene: .; j_gene: TRBJ1-3; v_gene: TRBV29-1; abundance: .; CDR3aa: CSVSPGAGNTIYF; CDR3nt: TGCAGCGTTAGTCCAGGGGCAGGAAACACCATATATTTT
d_gene: TRBD2; j_gene: TRBJ2-1; v_gene: TRBV5-1; abundance: .; CDR3aa: CASSFRLAGALYNEQFF; CDR3nt: TGCGCCAGCAGCTTTCGACTAGCGGGGGCCTTATACAATGAGCAGTTCTTC
d_gene: .; j_gene: TRBJ1-5; v_gene: TRBV14; abundance: .; CDR3aa: CASSPPAGPQHF; CDR3nt: TGTGCCAGCAGCCCCCCAGCGGGGCCCCAGCATTTT
d_gene: TRBD2; j_gene: TRBJ2-3; v_gene: TRBV10-3; abundance: once; CDR3aa: CAISLGSGDTQYF; CDR3nt: TGTGCCATCAGTCTCGGTAGCGGGGATACGCAGTATTTT
d_gene: .; j_gene: TRBJ1-5; v_gene: TRBV9; abundance: .; CDR3aa: CASSASARGPQHF; CDR3nt: TGTGCCAGCAGCGCCAGTGCCCGGGGACCCCAGCATTTT
d_gene: TRBD2; j_gene: TRBJ2-4; v_gene: TRBV5-4; abundance: .; CDR3aa: CASSHPSGATKNIQYF; CDR3nt: TGTGCCAGCAGTCACCCTAGCGGGGCTACCAAAAACATTCAGTACTTC
d_gene: TRBD2; j_gene: TRBJ2-4; v_gene: TRBV7-2; abundance: .; CDR3aa: CASSLVGSGVAKNIQYF; CDR3nt: TGTGCCAGCAGCTTAGTTGGCAGCGGGGTAGCCAAAAACATTCAGTACTTC
d_gene: .; j_gene: TRBJ1-1; v_gene: TRBV7-9; abundance: few; CDR3aa: CASSFRQNSEAFF; CDR3nt: TGTGCCAGCAGCTTCAGACAAAACTCTGAAGCTTTCTTT
d_gene: TRBD1; j_gene: TRBJ1-5; v_gene: TRBV9; abundance: many; CDR3aa: CASSVDGQGEQPQHF; CDR3nt: TGTGCCAGCAGCGTAGATGGACAGGGCGAACAGCCCCAGCATTTT
d_gene: .; j_gene: TRBJ2-1; v_gene: TRBV24-1; abundance: .; CDR3aa: CATSDHAGDLYNEQFF; CDR3nt: TGTGCCACCAGTGACCATGCAGGGGACCTCTACAATGAGCAGTTCTTC
d_gene: .; j_gene: TRBJ1-1; v_gene: TRBV4-2; abundance: .; CDR3aa: CASSQEQHSEAFF; CDR3nt: TGTGCCAGCAGCCAAGAACAACATTCTGAAGCTTTCTTT
d_gene: TRBD2; j_gene: TRBJ2-3; v_gene: TRBV10-3; abundance: .; CDR3aa: CAISGTSGGDTQYF; CDR3nt: TGTGCCATCAGTGGTACTAGCGGGGGAGATACGCAGTATTTT
d_gene: TRBD1; j_gene: TRBJ2-1; v_gene: TRBV7-9; abundance: .; CDR3aa: CASSPRDRGFNEQFF; CDR3nt: TGTGCCAGCAGCCCCCGGGACAGGGGCTTCAATGAGCAGTTCTTC
d_gene: .; j_gene: TRBJ1-6; v_gene: TRBV5-5; abundance: .; CDR3aa: CASSRTGDNSPLHF; CDR3nt: TGTGCCAGCAGCCGTACGGGGGATAATTCACCCCTCCACTTT
d_gene: .; j_gene: TRBJ1-5; v_gene: TRBV10-1; abundance: .; CDR3aa: CASSESGQPGGNQPQHF; CDR3nt: TGCGCCAGCAGTGAGTCGGGGCAACCGGGCGGCAATCAGCCCCAGCATTTT
d_gene: TRBD1; j_gene: TRBJ2-1; v_gene: TRBV13; abundance: .; CDR3aa: CASSAGQGAYNEQFF; CDR3nt: TGTGCCAGCAGCGCGGGACAGGGGGCTTACAATGAGCAGTTCTTC
d_gene: TRBD1; j_gene: TRBJ1-4; v_gene: TRBV6-4; abundance: .; CDR3aa: CASSRTGNVGEKLFF; CDR3nt: TGTGCCAGCAGCCGGACAGGGAATGTGGGTGAAAAACTGTTTTTT
d_gene: .; j_gene: TRBJ1-1; v_gene: TRBV5-1; abundance: .; CDR3aa: CASSLDPRPGTEAFF; CDR3nt: TGCGCCAGCAGCTTGGACCCGAGGCCGGGCACTGAAGCTTTCTTT
d_gene: .; j_gene: TRBJ2-7; v_gene: TRBV5-1; abundance: .; CDR3aa: CASSLEVTREQYF; CDR3nt: TGCGCCAGCAGCTTGGAAGTGACTCGAGAGCAGTACTTC
d_gene: .; j_gene: TRBJ2-1; v_gene: TRBV6-1; abundance: once; CDR3aa: CASSEVQGHEQFF; CDR3nt: TGTGCCAGCAGTGAAGTACAGGGTCATGAGCAGTTCTTC
d_gene: TRBD2; j_gene: TRBJ2-7; v_gene: TRBV5-1; abundance: .; CDR3aa: CASSITSGGYEQYF; CDR3nt: TGCGCCAGCAGCATTACTAGCGGGGGCTACGAGCAGTACTTC
d_gene: TRBD1; j_gene: TRBJ1-2; v_gene: TRBV9; abundance: many; CDR3aa: CASIRDSRGYTF; CDR3nt: TGTGCCAGCATTCGGGACAGTAGGGGCTACACCTTC
d_gene: TRBD2; j_gene: TRBJ2-1; v_gene: TRBV7-3; abundance: .; CDR3aa: CASSPGSGGASNEQFF; CDR3nt: TGTGCCAGCAGTCCGGGAAGCGGGGGGGCCTCCAATGAGCAGTTCTTC
d_gene: .; j_gene: TRBJ1-1; v_gene: TRBV9; abundance: .; CDR3aa: CASSVTDMNTEAFF; CDR3nt: TGTGCCAGCAGCGTAACAGATATGAACACTGAAGCTTTCTTT
d_gene: .; j_gene: TRBJ1-2; v_gene: TRBV3-1/TRBV3-2; abundance: .; CDR3aa: CASSQPGVDYGYTF; CDR3nt: TGTGCCAGCAGCCAACCAGGGGTGGACTATGGCTACACCTTC
d_gene: .; j_gene: TRBJ1-1; v_gene: TRBV5-5; abundance: .; CDR3aa: CASSRRGDTEAFF; CDR3nt: TGTGCCAGCAGCCGCAGGGGCGACACTGAAGCTTTCTTT
d_gene: TRBD1; j_gene: TRBJ2-3; v_gene: TRBV24-1; abundance: once; CDR3aa: CATSGDRGQADTQYF; CDR3nt: TGTGCCACCAGTGGTGACAGGGGGCAGGCAGATACGCAGTATTTT
d_gene: .; j_gene: TRBJ2-6; v_gene: TRBV30; abundance: .; CDR3aa: CAWRESGANVLTF; CDR3nt: TGTGCCTGGAGAGAGTCTGGGGCCAACGTCCTGACTTTC
d_gene: .; j_gene: TRBJ1-1; v_gene: TRBV9; abundance: .; CDR3aa: CASSVDQGPNTEAFF; CDR3nt: TGTGCCAGCAGCGTAGACCAGGGCCCGAACACTGAAGCTTTCTTT
d_gene: .; j_gene: TRBJ1-2; v_gene: TRBV12-3/TRBV12-4; abundance: .; CDR3aa: CASRIGSNYGYTF; CDR3nt: TGTGCCAGCCGAATAGGGAGTAACTATGGCTACACCTTC
d_gene: .; j_gene: TRBJ2-1; v_gene: TRBV19; abundance: .; CDR3aa: CASSIHSGGPTGEQFF; CDR3nt: TGTGCCAGTAGTATACACTCCGGGGGGCCGACCGGGGAGCAGTTCTTC
d_gene: TRBD2; j_gene: TRBJ2-5; v_gene: TRBV19; abundance: .; CDR3aa: CASSMGLAGETQYF; CDR3nt: TGTGCCAGTAGTATGGGCCTAGCGGGAGAGACCCAGTACTTC
d_gene: .; j_gene: TRBJ2-1; v_gene: TRBV7-6; abundance: .; CDR3aa: CASRGGTLGLEQFF; CDR3nt: TGTGCCAGCAGGGGCGGGACTTTAGGATTGGAGCAGTTCTTC
d_gene: .; j_gene: TRBJ1-2; v_gene: TRBV7-9; abundance: .; CDR3aa: CASSQTDRYGYTF; CDR3nt: TGTGCCAGCAGCCAGACAGACCGCTATGGCTACACCTTC
d_gene: .; j_gene: TRBJ1-2; v_gene: TRBV7-8; abundance: once; CDR3aa: CASSFQGIYGYTF; CDR3nt: TGTGCCAGCAGCTTTCAGGGTATCTATGGCTACACCTTC